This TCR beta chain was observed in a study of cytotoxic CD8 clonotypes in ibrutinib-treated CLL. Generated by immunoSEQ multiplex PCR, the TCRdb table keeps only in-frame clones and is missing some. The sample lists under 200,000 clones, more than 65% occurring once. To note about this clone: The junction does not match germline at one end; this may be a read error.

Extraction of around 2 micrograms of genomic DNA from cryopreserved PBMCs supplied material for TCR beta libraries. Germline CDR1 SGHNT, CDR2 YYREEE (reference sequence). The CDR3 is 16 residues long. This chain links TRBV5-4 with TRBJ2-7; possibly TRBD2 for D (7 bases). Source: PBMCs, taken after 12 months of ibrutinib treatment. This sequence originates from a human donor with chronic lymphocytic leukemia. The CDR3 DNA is TGTGCCAGCAGCAAGGGGGTGGGGACTAAATCCTCCGAGCAGTACTTC. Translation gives CASSKGVGTKSSEQYF. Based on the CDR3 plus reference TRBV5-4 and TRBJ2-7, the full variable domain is ETGVTQSPTHLIKTRGQQVTLRCSSQSGHNTVSWYQQALGQGPQFIFQYYREEENGRGNFPPRFSGLQFPNYSSELNVNALELDDSALYLCASSKGVGTKSSEQYFGPGTRLTVT.